These 2 T cell receptor beta chains were sequenced from one sample in a study of blood T cell repertoires in COVID-19. The data were produced by immunoSEQ multiplex PCR, yet TCRdb's version contains in-frame clones alone and is incomplete. The sample shows more than 50,000 clones, around 90% of them seen only once. Input material: peripheral blood. The receptors stem from an elderly man with acute or convalescent COVID-19.

The chain carries TRBV7-2 and TRBJ2-7; D is possibly TRBD2 (6 bases). The germline gives CDR1 SGHTA, CDR2 FQGNSA. This CDR3 region has 15 residues. V lost 2 bases to trimming and J lost 2 bases, with 13 bases between them. The CDR3 reads CASSLSGGDPYEQYF. The CDR3 coding sequence is TGTGCCAGCAGCTTATCGGGCGGGGACCCCTACGAGCAGTACTTC.

This clone is a singleton in its sample. V usage is TRBV28 and J usage is TRBJ2-7; D might be TRBD1 (8 bases). CDR1 is MDHEN and CDR2 is SYDVKM in the germline V gene. The CDR3 extends over 16 amino acids. The ends were cut back, 6 bases at V and 1 base at J, with 19 bases in the middle. Written as DNA, the CDR3 is TGTGCCAGCAGGTCCGGCGGGGGACAGGCGTCCTACGAGCAGTACTTC. It specifies CASRSGGGQASYEQYF.